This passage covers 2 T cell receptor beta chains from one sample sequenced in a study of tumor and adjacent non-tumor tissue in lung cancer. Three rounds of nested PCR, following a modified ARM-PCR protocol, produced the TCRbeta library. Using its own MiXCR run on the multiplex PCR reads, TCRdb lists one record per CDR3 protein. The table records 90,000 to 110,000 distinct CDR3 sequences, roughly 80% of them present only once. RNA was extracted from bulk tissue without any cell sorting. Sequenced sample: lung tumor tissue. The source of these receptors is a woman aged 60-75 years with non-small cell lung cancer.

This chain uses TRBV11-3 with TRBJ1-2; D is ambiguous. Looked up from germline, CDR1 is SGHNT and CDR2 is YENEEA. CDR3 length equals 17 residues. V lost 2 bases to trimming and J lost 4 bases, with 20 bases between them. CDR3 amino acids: CASSLLYAGGSIYGYTF. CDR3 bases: TGTGCCAGCAGCTTATTATATGCAGGAGGGTCTATCTATGGCTACACCTTC.

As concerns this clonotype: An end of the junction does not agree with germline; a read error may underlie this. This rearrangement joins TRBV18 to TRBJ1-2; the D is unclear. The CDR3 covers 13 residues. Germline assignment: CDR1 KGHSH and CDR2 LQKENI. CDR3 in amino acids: CASSSPRDGDYTF. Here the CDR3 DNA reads TGTGCCAGCTCATCACCTAGGGATGGCGACTACACCTTC. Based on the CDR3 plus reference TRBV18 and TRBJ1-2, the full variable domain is NAGVMQNPRHLVRRRGQEARLRCSPMKGHSHVYWYRQLPEEGLKFMVYLQKENIIDESGMPKERFSAEFPKEGPSILRIQQVVRGDSAAYFCASSSPRDGDYTFGSGTRLTVV.